The sequence of this T cell receptor (beta chain) was determined in a study of response to subunit inactivated influenza vaccine. Study-wide results and caveats: That few new T cells are recruited by each seasonal influenza vaccination was the authors' suggestion.

This clonotype was recorded many times. Its specificity is unknown. TCRdb redid the calling of the RT-PCR reads with MiXCR, one entry per CDR3 protein. The sample records roughly 790,000 distinct CDR3 sequences, around 21% being singletons. The CDR3 has 14 residues. Germline V lookup: CDR1 MNHNS, CDR2 SASEGT. V lost 7 bases and J lost 0; bases outside the gene matches: 5. The receptor's source is a man in his forties or fifties who received an inactivated influenza vaccine. The sample here was PBMCs from blood, taken more than 4 days after vaccination. V usage is TRBV6-1 and J usage is TRBJ1-1, with TRBD1 identical over 7 bases. This CDR3 reads CASTPTGMNTEAFF. The CDR3 coding sequence is TGTGCCAGCACCCCGACAGGGATGAACACTGAAGCTTTCTTT.